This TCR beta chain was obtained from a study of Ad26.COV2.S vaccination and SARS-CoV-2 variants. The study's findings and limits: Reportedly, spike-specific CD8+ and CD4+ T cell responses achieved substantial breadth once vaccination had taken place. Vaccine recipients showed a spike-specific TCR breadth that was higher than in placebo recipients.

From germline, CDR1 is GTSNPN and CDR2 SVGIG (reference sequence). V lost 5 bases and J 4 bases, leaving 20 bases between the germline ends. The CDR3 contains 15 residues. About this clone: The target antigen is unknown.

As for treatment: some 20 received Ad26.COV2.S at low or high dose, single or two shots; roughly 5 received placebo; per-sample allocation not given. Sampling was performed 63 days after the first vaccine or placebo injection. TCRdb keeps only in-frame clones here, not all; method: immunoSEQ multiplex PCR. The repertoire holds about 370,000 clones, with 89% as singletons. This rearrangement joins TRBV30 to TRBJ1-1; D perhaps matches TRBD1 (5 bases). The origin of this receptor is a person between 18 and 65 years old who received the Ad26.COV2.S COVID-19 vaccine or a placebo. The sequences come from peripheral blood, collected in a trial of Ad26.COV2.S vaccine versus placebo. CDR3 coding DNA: TGTGCCTGGGGTTCAGGGCGGCACTTCTTCACTGAAGCTTTCTTT. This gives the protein CAWGSGRHFFTEAFF.